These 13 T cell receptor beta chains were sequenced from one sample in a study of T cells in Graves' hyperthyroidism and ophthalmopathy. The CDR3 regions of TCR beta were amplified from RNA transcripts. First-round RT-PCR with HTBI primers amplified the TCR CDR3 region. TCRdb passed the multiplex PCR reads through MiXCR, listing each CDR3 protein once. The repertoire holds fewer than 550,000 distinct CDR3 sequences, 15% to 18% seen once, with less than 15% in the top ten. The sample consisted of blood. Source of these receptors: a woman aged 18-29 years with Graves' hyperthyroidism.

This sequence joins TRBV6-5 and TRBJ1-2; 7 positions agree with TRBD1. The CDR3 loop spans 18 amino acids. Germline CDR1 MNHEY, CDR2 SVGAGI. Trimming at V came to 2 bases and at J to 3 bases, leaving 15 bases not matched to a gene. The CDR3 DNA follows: TGTGCCAGCAGTTACCATATTAGTAGAGGGGGCGCCCACTATGGCTACACCTTC. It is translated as CASSYHISRGGAHYGYTF.

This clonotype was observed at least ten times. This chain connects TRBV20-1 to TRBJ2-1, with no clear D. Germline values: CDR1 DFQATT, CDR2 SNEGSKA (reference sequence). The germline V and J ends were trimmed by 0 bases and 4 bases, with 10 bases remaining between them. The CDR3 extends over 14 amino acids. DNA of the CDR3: TGCAGTGCTAGAGACATGGACGGTTACAATGAGCAGTTCTTC. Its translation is CSARDMDGYNEQFF.

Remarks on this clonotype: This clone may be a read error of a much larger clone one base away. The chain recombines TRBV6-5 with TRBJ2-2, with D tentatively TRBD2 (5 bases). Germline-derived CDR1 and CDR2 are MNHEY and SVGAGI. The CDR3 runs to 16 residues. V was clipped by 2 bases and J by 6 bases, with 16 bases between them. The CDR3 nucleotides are TGTGCCAGCAGTTACGGACTGTCTTTCATCCCCGGGGAGCTGTTTTTT. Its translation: CASSYGLSFIPGELFF.

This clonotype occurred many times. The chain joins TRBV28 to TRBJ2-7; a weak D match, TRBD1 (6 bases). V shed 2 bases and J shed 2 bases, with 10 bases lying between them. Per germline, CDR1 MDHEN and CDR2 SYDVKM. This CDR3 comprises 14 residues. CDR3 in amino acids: CASSLLGQTYEQYF. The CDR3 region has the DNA TGTGCCAGCAGTTTACTCGGACAGACCTACGAGCAGTACTTC.

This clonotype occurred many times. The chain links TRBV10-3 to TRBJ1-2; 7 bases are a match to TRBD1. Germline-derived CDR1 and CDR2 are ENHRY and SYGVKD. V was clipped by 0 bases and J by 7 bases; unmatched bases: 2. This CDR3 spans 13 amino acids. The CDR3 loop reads CAISESTGLGYTF. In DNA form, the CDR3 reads TGTGCCATCAGTGAGTCGACAGGGCTTGGCTACACCTTC.

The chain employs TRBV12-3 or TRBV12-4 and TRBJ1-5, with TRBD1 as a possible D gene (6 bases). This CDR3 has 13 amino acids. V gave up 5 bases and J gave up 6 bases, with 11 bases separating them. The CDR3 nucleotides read TGTGCCAGCAGTGTCAAAGGGGGTCAGCCCCAGCATTTT. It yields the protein CASSVKGGQPQHF.

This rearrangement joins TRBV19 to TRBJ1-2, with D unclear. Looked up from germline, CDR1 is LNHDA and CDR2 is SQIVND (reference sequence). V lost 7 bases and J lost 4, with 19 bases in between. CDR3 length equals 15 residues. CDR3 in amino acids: CASKLDPTEPYGYTF. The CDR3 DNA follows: TGTGCCAGTAAGTTGGACCCAACAGAGCCCTATGGCTACACCTTC. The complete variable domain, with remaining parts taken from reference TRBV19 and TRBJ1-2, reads DGGITQSPKYLFRKEGQNVTLSCEQNLNHDAMYWYRQDPGQGLRLIYYSQIVNDFQKGDIAEGYSVSREKKESFPLTVTSAQKNPTAFYLCASKLDPTEPYGYTFGSGTRLTVV.

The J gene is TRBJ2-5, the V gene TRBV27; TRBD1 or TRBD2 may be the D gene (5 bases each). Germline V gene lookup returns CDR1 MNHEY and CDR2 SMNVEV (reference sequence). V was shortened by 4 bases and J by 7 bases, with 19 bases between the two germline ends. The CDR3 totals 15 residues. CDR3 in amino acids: CASSSDRGLSWTQYF. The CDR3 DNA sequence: TGTGCCAGCAGTTCAGATCGGGGCCTGAGTTGGACCCAGTACTTC.

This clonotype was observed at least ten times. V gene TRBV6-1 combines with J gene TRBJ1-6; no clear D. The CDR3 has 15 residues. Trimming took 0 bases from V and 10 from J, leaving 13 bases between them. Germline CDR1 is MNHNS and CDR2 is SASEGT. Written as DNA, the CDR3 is TGTGCCAGCAGTGAAGCGGACGAGGGAGGGTCACCCCTCCACTTT. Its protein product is CASSEADEGGSPLHF.

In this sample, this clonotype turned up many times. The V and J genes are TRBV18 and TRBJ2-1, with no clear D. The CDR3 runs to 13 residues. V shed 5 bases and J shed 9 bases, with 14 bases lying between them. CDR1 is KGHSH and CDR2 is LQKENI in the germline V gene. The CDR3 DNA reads TGTGCCAGCTCATCCGATATAGTTGGTGAGCAGTTCTTC. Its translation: CASSSDIVGEQFF.

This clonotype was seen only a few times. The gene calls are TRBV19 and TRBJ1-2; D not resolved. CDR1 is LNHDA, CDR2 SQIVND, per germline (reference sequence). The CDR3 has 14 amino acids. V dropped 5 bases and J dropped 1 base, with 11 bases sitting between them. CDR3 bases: TGTGCCAGTAGTCCAGGACGGGTTAACTATGGCTACACCTTC. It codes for CASSPGRVNYGYTF.

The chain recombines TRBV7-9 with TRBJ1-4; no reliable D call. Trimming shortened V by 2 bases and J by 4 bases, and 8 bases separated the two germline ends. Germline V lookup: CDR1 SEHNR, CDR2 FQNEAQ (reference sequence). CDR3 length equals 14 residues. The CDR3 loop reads CASSLFRSNEKLFF. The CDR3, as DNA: TGTGCCAGCAGCTTATTTCGGAGTAATGAAAAACTGTTTTTT.

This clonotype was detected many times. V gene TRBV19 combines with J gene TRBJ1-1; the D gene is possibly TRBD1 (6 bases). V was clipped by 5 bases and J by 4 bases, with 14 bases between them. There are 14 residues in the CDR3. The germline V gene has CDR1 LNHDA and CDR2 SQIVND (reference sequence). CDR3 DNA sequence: TGTGCCAGTAGTTCACAGGGAGGGAGCACTGAAGCTTTCTTT. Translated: CASSSQGGSTEAFF.